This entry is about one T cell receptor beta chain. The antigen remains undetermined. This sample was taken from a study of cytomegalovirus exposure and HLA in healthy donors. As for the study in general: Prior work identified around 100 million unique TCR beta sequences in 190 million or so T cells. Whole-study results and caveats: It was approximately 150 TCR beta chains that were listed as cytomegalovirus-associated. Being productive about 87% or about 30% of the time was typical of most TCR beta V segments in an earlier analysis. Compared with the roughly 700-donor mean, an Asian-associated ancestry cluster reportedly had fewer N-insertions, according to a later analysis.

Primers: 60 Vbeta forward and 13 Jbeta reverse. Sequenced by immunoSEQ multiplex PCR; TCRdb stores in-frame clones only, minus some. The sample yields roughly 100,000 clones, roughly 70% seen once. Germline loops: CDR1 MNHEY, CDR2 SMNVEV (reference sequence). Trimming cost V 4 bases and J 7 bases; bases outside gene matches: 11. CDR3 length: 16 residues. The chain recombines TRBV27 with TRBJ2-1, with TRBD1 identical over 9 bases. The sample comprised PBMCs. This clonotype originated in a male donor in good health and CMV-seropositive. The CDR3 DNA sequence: TGTGCCAGCAGTTCGGTCCACAGGGGGCGAGGGAATGAGCAGTTCTTC. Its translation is CASSSVHRGRGNEQFF.